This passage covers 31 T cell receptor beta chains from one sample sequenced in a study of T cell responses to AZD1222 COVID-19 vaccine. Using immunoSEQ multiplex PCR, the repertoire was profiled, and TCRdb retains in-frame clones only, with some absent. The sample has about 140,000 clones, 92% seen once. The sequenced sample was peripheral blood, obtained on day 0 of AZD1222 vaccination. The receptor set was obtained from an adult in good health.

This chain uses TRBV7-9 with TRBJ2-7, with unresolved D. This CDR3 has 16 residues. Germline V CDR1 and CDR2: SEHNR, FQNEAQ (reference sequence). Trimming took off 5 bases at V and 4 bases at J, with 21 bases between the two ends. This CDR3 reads CASSPPKSPNTYEQYF. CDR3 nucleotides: TGTGCCAGCAGCCCCCCGAAGTCTCCCAATACTTACGAGCAGTACTTC.

The CDR3 region is CASLTRLMTAYNEQFF. DNA for the CDR3: TGTGCCAGCCTCACCCGGCTTATGACAGCTTACAATGAGCAGTTCTTC. The J gene is TRBJ2-1, the V gene TRBV5-8; maybe TRBD1 (5 bases). V was pared by 7 bases and J by 4 bases, with 21 bases between. The CDR3 totals 16 residues. Germline V CDR1 and CDR2: SGHTS, YDEGEE.

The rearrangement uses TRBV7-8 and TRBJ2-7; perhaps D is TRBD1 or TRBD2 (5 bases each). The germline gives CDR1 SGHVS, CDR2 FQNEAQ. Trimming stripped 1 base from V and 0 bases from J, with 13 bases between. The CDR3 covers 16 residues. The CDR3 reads CASSLVLVGTSYEQYF. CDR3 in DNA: TGTGCCAGCAGCTTAGTCCTTGTCGGGACCTCCTACGAGCAGTACTTC. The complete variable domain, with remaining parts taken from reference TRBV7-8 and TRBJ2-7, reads GAGVSQSPRYKVAKRGQDVALRCDPISGHVSLFWYQQALGQGPEFLTYFQNEAQLDKSGLPSDRFFAERPEGSVSTLKIQRTQQEDSAVYLCASSLVLVGTSYEQYFGPGTRLTVT.

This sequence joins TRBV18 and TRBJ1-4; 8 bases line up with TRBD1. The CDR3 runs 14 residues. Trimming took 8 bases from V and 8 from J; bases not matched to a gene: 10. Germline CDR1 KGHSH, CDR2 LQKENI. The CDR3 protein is CASDMTGEGEKLFF. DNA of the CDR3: TGTGCCAGCGACATGACAGGGGAAGGGGAAAAACTGTTTTTT.

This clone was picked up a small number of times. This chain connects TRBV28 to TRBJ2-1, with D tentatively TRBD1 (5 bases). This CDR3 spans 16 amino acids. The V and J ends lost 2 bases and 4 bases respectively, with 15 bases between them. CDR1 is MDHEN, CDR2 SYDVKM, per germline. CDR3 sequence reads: CASSLDDSQFYNEQFF. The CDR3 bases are TGTGCCAGCAGTTTAGATGACAGCCAATTTTACAATGAGCAGTTCTTC.

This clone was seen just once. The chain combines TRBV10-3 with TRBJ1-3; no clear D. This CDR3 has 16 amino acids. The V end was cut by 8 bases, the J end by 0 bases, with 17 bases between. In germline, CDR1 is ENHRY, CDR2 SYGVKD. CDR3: CAIRPLSDRSGNTIYF. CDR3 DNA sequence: TGTGCCATCCGTCCCCTCAGCGACCGCTCTGGAAACACCATATATTTT.

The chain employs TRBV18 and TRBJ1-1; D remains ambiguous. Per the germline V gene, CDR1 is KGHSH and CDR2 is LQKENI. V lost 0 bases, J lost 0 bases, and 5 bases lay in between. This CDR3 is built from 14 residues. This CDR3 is CASSPPNVNTEAFF. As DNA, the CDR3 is TGTGCCAGCTCACCACCAAATGTGAACACTGAAGCTTTCTTT.

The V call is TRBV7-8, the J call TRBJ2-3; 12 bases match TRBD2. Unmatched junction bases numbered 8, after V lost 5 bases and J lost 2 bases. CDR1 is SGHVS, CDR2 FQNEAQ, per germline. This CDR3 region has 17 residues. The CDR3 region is CASSRDLAGGPTDTQYF. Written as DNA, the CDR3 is TGTGCCAGCAGCCGAGACCTAGCGGGAGGGCCCACAGATACGCAGTATTTT.

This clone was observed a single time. CDR3 amino acids: CASSLVTGYEKLFF. The DNA of the CDR3 is TGTGCCAGCAGCTTAGTAACTGGTTATGAAAAACTGTTTTTT. This chain joins TRBV7-9 and TRBJ1-4; D is uncertain. CDR3 length equals 14 residues. Germline V gene lookup returns CDR1 SEHNR and CDR2 FQNEAQ (reference sequence). V dropped 1 base and J dropped 6 bases, with 9 bases sitting between them.

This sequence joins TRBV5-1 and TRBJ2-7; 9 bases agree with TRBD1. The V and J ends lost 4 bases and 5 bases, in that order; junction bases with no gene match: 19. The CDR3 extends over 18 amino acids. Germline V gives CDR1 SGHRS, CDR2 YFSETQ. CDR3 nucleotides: TGCGCCAGCAGCCACAATGGCCCCCCGGGACAGGGTCGAAACGAGCAGTACTTC. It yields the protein CASSHNGPPGQGRNEQYF. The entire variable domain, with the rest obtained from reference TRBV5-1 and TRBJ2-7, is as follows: KAGVTQTPRYLIKTRGQQVTLSCSPISGHRSVSWYQQTPGQGLQFLFEYFSETQRNKGNFPGRFSGRQFSNSRSEMNVSTLELGDSALYLCASSHNGPPGQGRNEQYFGPGTRLTVT.

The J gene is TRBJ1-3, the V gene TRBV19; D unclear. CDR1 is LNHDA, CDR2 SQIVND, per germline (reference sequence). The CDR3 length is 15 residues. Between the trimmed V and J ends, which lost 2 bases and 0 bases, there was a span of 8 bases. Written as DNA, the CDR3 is TGTGCCAGTAGTATATCAGTTCCCTCTGGAAACACCATATATTTT. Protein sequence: CASSISVPSGNTIYF.

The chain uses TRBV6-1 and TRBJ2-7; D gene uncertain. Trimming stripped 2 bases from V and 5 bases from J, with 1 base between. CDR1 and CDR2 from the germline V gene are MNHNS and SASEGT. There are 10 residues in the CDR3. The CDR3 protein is CASSENEQYF. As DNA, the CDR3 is TGTGCCAGCAGTGAAAACGAGCAGTACTTC.

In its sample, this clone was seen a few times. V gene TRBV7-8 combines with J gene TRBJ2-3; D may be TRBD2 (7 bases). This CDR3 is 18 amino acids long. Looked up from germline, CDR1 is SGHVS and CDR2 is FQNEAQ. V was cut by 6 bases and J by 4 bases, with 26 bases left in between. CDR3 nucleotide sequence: TGTGCCAGCAGGGAAGGCGGTTTTAGGGGGAGGGCCCCAGATACGCAGTATTTT. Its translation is CASREGGFRGRAPDTQYF.

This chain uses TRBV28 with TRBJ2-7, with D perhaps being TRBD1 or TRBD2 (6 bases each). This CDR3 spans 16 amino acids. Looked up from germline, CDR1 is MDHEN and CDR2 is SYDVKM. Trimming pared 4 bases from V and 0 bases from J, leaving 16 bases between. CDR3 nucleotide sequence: TGTGCCAGCAGTTCAGGGGACTTCCTAAGCTCCTACGAGCAGTACTTC. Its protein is CASSSGDFLSSYEQYF.

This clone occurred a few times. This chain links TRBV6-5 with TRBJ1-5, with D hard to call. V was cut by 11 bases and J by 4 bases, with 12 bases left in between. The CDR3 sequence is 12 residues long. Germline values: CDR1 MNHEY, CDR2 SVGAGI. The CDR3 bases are TGTGCCTCAGTGATGGAGAATCAGCCCCAGCATTTT. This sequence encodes CASVMENQPQHF.

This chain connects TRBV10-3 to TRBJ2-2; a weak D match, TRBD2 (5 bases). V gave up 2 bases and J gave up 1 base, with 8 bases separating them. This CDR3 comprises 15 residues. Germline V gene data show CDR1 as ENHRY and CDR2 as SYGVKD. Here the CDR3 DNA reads TGTGCCATCAGTGAGCCCAGCGGGAACACCGGGGAGCTGTTTTTT. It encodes CAISEPSGNTGELFF.

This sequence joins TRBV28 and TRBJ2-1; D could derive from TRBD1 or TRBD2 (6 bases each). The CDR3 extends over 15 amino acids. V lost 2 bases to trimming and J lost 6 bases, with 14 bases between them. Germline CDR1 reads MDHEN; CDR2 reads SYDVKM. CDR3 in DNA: TGTGCCAGCAGTTTAGGGGGCGGGGTACGCAATGAGCAGTTCTTC. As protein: CASSLGGGVRNEQFF.

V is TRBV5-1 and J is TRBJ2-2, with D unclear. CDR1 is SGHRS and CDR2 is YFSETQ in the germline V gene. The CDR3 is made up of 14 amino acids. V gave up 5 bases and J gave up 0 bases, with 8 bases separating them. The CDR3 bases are TGCGCCAGCAGGTGGATCGCGAACACCGGGGAGCTGTTTTTT. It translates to CASRWIANTGELFF.

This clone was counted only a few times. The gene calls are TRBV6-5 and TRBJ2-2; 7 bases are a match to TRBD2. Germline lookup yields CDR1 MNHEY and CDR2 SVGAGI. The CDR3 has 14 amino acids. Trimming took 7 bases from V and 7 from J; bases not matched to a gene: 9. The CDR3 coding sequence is TGTGCCAGCAAGAGACTAGCTTCAGGCGGGGAGCTGTTTTTT. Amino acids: CASKRLASGGELFF.

CDR3 nucleotide sequence: TGTGCCAGCAGTCGACAGAGCTCTGGAAACACCATATATTTT. Protein sequence: CASSRQSSGNTIYF. The V call is TRBV28, the J call TRBJ1-3; a weak D match, TRBD1 (5 bases). This CDR3 contains 14 residues. The V and J ends lost 5 bases and 0 bases respectively, with 8 bases between them. Per the germline V gene, CDR1 is MDHEN and CDR2 is SYDVKM.

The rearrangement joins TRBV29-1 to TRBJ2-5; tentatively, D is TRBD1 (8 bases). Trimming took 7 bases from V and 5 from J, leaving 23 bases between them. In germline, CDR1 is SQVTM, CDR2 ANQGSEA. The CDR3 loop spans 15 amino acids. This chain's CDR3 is CSGGQGGGRRETQYF. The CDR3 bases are TGCAGCGGAGGACAGGGCGGGGGCAGGCGGGAGACCCAGTACTTC.

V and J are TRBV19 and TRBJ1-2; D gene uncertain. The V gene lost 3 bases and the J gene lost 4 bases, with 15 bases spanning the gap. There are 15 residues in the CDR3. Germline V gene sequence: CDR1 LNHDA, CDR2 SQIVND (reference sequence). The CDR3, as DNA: TGTGCCAGTAGTATTATCAGCCGCCGGGGCTATGGCTACACCTTC. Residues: CASSIISRRGYGYTF. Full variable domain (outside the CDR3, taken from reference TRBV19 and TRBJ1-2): DGGITQSPKYLFRKEGQNVTLSCEQNLNHDAMYWYRQDPGQGLRLIYYSQIVNDFQKGDIAEGYSVSREKKESFPLTVTSAQKNPTAFYLCASSIISRRGYGYTFGSGTRLTVV.

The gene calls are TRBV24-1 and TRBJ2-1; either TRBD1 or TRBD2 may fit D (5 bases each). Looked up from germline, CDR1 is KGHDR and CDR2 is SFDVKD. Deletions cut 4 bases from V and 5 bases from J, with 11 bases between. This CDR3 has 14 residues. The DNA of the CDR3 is TGTGCCACCAGTGACCTCCGGGACCACAATGAGCAGTTCTTC. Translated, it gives CATSDLRDHNEQFF.

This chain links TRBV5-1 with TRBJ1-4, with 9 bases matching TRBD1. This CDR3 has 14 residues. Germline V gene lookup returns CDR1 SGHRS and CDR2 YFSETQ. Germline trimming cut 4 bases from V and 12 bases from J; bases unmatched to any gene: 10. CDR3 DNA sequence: TGCGCCAGCAGCCCGGGACAGGGAGGGGAAGAACTGTTTTTT. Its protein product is CASSPGQGGEELFF.

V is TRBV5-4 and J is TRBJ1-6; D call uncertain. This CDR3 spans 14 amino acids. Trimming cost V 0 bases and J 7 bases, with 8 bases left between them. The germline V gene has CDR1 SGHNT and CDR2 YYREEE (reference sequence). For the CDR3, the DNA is TGTGCCAGCAGCTTGGGTGGAGAGAATTCACCCCTCCACTTT. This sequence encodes CASSLGGENSPLHF.

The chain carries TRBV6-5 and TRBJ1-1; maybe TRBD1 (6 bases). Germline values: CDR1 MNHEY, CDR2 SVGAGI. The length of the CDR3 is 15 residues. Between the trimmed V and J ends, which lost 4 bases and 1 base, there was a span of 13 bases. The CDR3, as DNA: TGTGCCAGCAGTTCCGCCTCCAGGGGGAACACTGAAGCTTTCTTT. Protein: CASSSASRGNTEAFF.

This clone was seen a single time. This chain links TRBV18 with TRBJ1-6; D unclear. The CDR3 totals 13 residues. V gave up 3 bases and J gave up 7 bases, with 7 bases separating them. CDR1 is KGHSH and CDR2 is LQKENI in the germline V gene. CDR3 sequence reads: CASSPGENSPLHF. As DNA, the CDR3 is TGTGCCAGCTCACCGGGCGAAAATTCACCCCTCCACTTT.

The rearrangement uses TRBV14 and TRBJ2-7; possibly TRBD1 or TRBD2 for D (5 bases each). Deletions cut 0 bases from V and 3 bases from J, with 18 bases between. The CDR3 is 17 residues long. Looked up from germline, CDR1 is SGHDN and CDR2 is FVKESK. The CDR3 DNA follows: TGTGCCAGCAGCCAAGAGAGGGGTATAGGGATCAGCTACGAGCAGTACTTC. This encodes CASSQERGIGISYEQYF.

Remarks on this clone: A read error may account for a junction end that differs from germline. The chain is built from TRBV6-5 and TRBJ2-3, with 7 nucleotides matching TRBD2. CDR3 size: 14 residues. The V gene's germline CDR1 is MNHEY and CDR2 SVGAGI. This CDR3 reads CASSYETSIDTQYF. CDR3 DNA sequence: TGTGCCAGCAGTTACGAGACTAGCATAGATACGCAGTATTTT.

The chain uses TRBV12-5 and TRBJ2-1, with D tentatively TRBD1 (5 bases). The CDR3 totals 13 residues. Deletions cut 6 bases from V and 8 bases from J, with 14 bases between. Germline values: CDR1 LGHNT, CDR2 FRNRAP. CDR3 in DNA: TGTGCTAGTGGCCGATTGGTAGGGGATGAGCAGTTCTTC. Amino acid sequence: CASGRLVGDEQFF.

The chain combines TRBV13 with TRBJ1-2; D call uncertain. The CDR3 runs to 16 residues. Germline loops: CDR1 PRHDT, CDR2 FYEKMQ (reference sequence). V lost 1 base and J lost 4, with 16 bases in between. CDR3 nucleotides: TGTGCCAGCAGCTTAGAACGCGTCGGAATTATCTATGGCTACACCTTC. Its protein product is CASSLERVGIIYGYTF.